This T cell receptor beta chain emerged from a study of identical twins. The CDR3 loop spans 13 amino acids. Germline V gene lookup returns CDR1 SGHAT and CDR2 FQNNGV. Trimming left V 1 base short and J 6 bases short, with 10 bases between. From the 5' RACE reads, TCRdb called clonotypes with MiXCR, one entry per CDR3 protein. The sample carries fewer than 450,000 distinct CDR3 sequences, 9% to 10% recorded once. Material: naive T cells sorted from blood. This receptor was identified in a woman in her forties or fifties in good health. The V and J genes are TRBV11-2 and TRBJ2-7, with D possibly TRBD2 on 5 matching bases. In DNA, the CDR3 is TGTGCCAGCAGCTTAGGGGCGGCGGGCGAGCAGTACGTC. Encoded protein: CASSLGAAGEQYV.